These T cell receptor beta chains were read from a single sample in a study of technical replicates of blood from four donors. Using immunoSEQ multiplex PCR, the repertoire was profiled, and TCRdb retains in-frame clones only, with some absent. The repertoire holds tens of thousands of clones, with about 94% as singletons. The sequencing sample was made of T cells isolated from PBMCs. These receptors were collected from a human donor in good health. Each CDR3 is given without its conserved first and last residue.

j_call v_call cdr3_aa
TRBJ2-1 TRBV11-3 ASSPAGGPTYNEQF
TRBJ2-7 TRBV19 ASSTDRELVSSEQY
TRBJ2-3 TRBV7-9 ASSHSSGSTDTQY
TRBJ2-7 TRBV11-2 ASSLSPSGRVYEQY
TRBJ2-7 TRBV5-1 ASSLVSGYEQY
TRBJ2-3 TRBV19 ASSNGLAGYTDTQY
TRBJ1-6 TRBV6-1 ASSEVLQVLH
TRBJ1-1 TRBV5-1 ASSPTGRTEAF
TRBJ1-3 TRBV5-6 ASSVTSAGNTIY
TRBJ1-5 TRBV6-5 ASSTGGAQPQH
TRBJ2-3 TRBV7-9 ASSLGTGSTDTQY
TRBJ1-1 TRBV11-2 ASSSNLPGGSTEAF
TRBJ1-1 TRBV15 ATSTRLQNTEAF